This T cell receptor (beta chain) derives from a study of Ad26.COV2.S vaccination and SARS-CoV-2 variants. The treatment was: 15 to 20 received Ad26.COV2.S at low or high dose, single or two shots; about 5 received placebo; per-sample allocation not given. Collection of the samples took place on day 63 after the first injection of vaccine or placebo. Measured with immunoSEQ multiplex PCR; TCRdb has only the in-frame clones, and not every one. The sample yields nearly 400,000 clones, 89% seen once. Study-level findings and limits: Spike-specific responses of CD8+ and CD4+ T cells were reported to display substantial breadth after vaccination. Assessments of TCR breadth and depth may have underestimated the total T cell responses. Participants given vaccine showed non-spike TCR breadth similar to that of placebo recipients.

A note on this clone: Its antigen is not identified.

Germline CDR1 and CDR2: SGDLS and YYNGEE. The CDR3 is 14 residues long. The ends were cut back, 2 bases at V and 2 bases at J, with 8 bases in the middle. The sequences come from peripheral blood, collected in a trial of Ad26.COV2.S vaccine versus placebo. The V gene is TRBV9, the J gene TRBJ2-1, with D uncertain. The receptor was derived from a person aged 18 to 59 who received the Ad26.COV2.S COVID-19 vaccine or a placebo. This CDR3 reads CASSVSTPYNEQFF. CDR3 DNA: TGTGCCAGCAGCGTCTCAACCCCCTACAATGAGCAGTTCTTC.